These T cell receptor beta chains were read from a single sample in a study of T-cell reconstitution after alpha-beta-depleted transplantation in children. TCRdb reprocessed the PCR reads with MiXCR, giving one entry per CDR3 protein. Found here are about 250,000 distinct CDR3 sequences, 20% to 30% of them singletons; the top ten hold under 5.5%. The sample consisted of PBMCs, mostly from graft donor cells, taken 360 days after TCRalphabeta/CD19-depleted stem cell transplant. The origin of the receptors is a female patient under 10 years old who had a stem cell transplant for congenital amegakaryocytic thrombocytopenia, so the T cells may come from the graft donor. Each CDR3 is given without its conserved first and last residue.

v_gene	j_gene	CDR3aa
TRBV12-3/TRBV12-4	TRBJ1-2	ASSHRTGGREGYT
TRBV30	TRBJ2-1	AWSVLLAGAPASSYNEQF
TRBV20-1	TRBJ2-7	SAPWTGGTYEQY
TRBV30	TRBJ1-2	AWSAGTNYGYT
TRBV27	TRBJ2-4	ASRQGGDENIQY
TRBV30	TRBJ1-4	AWRYPNYEKLF
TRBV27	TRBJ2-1	ASSPWDRVYNEQF
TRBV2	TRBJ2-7	ASRQRQGLYEQY
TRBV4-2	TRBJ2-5	ASSLYEVAETQY
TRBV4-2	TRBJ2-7	ASSPRGGAAYEQY
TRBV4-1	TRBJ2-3	ASSQNLRTSSTDTQY
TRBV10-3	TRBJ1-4	AIRAGTGNEKLF
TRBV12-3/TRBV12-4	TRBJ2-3	ASSLVLAGGSADTQY
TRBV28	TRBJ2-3	ASSLTDADTQY
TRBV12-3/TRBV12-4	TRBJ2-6	ASGTGLSGANVLT